What follows describes a single T cell receptor (beta chain). Its target is not known. V was pared by 1 base and J by 4 bases, with 8 bases between. This CDR3 contains 13 residues. CDR1 is SGHNT, CDR2 YYREEE, per germline (reference sequence). Profiled with immunoSEQ multiplex PCR; TCRdb holds only in-frame clones, not every one. The data contain 66,000 or so clones, 74% of them singletons. This specimen comes from a study of vaccination effects on CD4 cells after COVID-19. Across the whole study: After expansion with viral peptide pools in the ViraFEST assay, antigen-specific CD4+ T cells were sequenced. Cultures used 2.1 million or so PBMC per well, about 10 IU/ml IL-2 and 9.5 to 10 ug/ml peptides. Samples gathered post-vaccine arrived a median of 72 days past the second dose.

Investigators separated out CD4+ T cells once about eleven days of culture had passed. Two-dose BNT162b2 or mRNA-1273 vaccination was given to participants. The receptor was isolated from a human donor who received a COVID-19 vaccine. Material: CD4+ T cells from PBMCs cultured without peptide, obtained after COVID-19 vaccination. The chain couples TRBV5-4 to TRBJ2-5, with D uncertain. In nucleotides, the CDR3 is TGTGCCAGCAGCTTGACGGGTTCAGAGACCCAGTACTTC. Amino acids: CASSLTGSETQYF.